These T cell receptor beta chains were read from a single sample in a study of cytomegalovirus exposure and HLA in healthy donors. Clones were sequenced by immunoSEQ multiplex PCR, and TCRdb holds only the in-frame ones, with some missing. The table includes roughly 290,000 clones, approximately 90% detected once. Source material: PBMCs. The receptors stem from a woman aged 18 to 35 in good health and CMV-seronegative. The CDR3 runs from the conserved cysteine through the conserved F or W. A D gene is named only where the DNA matches it firmly. Expanded clones are given a class, and other clones once, few, many or no size at all.

V: TRBV10-3
size: -
J: TRBJ2-7
D: TRBD2
DNA: TGTGCCAGCGGGGGGGCCCCCTACGAGCAGTACTTC
CDR3: CASGGAPYEQYF

V: TRBV2
size: -
J: TRBJ2-5
D: TRBD2
DNA: TGTGCCAGCAGGATGGGACTAGCGGAGGAGTACTTC
CDR3: CASRMGLAEEYF

V: TRBV19
size: -
J: TRBJ2-1
D: -
DNA: TGTGCCAGTAGTATCCCATCGGAGTGGCAGTTCTTC
CDR3: CASSIPSEWQFF

V: TRBV10-3
size: -
J: TRBJ1-1
D: TRBD1
DNA: TGTGCCATCAGCTATACAGGGGAGAACACTGAAGCTTTCTTT
CDR3: CAISYTGENTEAFF

V: TRBV30
size: once
J: TRBJ1-1
D: TRBD1
DNA: TGTGCCTGGGACATAGGGGGCAAGAACACTGAAGCTTTCTTT
CDR3: CAWDIGGKNTEAFF

V: TRBV19
size: -
J: TRBJ1-2
D: TRBD1
DNA: TGTGCCAGTAGTATAATAAACCCCGGGACAGGGAGGTATGGCTACACCTTC
CDR3: CASSIINPGTGRYGYTF

V: TRBV19
size: -
J: TRBJ1-2
D: -
DNA: TGTGCCAGTAGCCTCCGTTTGTTGCCCGCGGATGGCTACACCTTC
CDR3: CASSLRLLPADGYTF

V: TRBV7-2
size: -
J: TRBJ1-2
D: -
DNA: TGTGCCAGCAGCAAGCCGCCCCAGGGAAGCTATGGCTACACCTTC
CDR3: CASSKPPQGSYGYTF

V: TRBV9
size: -
J: TRBJ2-1
D: -
DNA: TGTGCCAGCAGCGTACACGACTGGGACAATGAGCAGTTCTTC
CDR3: CASSVHDWDNEQFF

V: TRBV7-9
size: -
J: TRBJ2-6
D: TRBD2
DNA: TGTGCCAGCAGCTTAGGGCCTAGCGGGTCCTACTCTGGGGCCAACGTCCTGACTTTC
CDR3: CASSLGPSGSYSGANVLTF

V: TRBV7-2
size: -
J: TRBJ1-2
D: -
DNA: TGTGCCAGCAGCTTCGCCGATCGGGGGAGCTACACCTTC
CDR3: CASSFADRGSYTF

V: TRBV29-1
size: -
J: TRBJ1-2
D: TRBD1
DNA: TGCAGCGTCCCAACCCGGACAGGGGGCCTTGGCTACACCTTC
CDR3: CSVPTRTGGLGYTF

V: TRBV7-8
size: -
J: TRBJ2-1
D: -
DNA: TGTGCCAACAGCAAAAACAGCAATGAGCAGTTCTTC
CDR3: CANSKNSNEQFF

V: TRBV9
size: -
J: TRBJ1-2
D: -
DNA: TGTGCCAGCAGCGTACAGGGGCAGAACTATGGCTACACCTTC
CDR3: CASSVQGQNYGYTF

V: TRBV6-5
size: -
J: TRBJ2-1
D: TRBD2
DNA: TGTGCCAGCAGTTACTTCGAGCGGGGGATGTATGAGCAGTTCTTC
CDR3: CASSYFERGMYEQFF

V: TRBV9
size: -
J: TRBJ2-3
D: TRBD2
DNA: TGTGCCAGCAGCCCAACTAGCGGGGGATTTGGAGATACGCAGTATTTT
CDR3: CASSPTSGGFGDTQYF

V: TRBV6-5
size: -
J: TRBJ1-1
D: TRBD1
DNA: TGTGCCAGCAGTCCTGGACAGGGTGGGGTCACTGAAGCTTTCTTT
CDR3: CASSPGQGGVTEAFF

V: TRBV11-2
size: -
J: TRBJ1-2
D: TRBD1
DNA: TGTGCCAGCAGCTGGGACAGGCGAGGCTACACCTTC
CDR3: CASSWDRRGYTF

V: TRBV5-1
size: -
J: TRBJ1-1
D: -
DNA: TGCGCCAGCAGCTTAGTTTTTGCGGCCGCGGAAGCTTTCTTT
CDR3: CASSLVFAAAEAFF

V: TRBV7-3
size: -
J: TRBJ1-1
D: -
DNA: TGTGCCAGCAGCTCGACGGGGGGAGCTGAAGCTTTCTTT
CDR3: CASSSTGGAEAFF

V: TRBV5-1
size: few
J: TRBJ2-1
D: -
DNA: TGCGCCAGCAGCTTGGAGTGGGCGCCCTACAATGAGCAGTTCTTC
CDR3: CASSLEWAPYNEQFF

V: TRBV2
size: -
J: TRBJ2-1
D: TRBD2
DNA: TGTGCCAGCCGTTTAGCGGGGGGGCCGAATGAGCAGTTCTTC
CDR3: CASRLAGGPNEQFF

V: TRBV9
size: -
J: TRBJ2-4
D: -
DNA: TGTGCCAGCCTAGTTCTCATAGCCAAAAACATTCAGTACTTC
CDR3: CASLVLIAKNIQYF

V: TRBV7-2
size: few
J: TRBJ1-6
D: -
DNA: TGTGCCAGCAGCTTCGGCAGGGTAGTCTCCTATAATTCACCCCTCCACTTT
CDR3: CASSFGRVVSYNSPLHF

V: TRBV4-1
size: -
J: TRBJ2-5
D: -
DNA: TGCGCCAGCAGCCAAGTGGGTTTAAGCGGTGAGACCCAGTACTTC
CDR3: CASSQVGLSGETQYF

V: TRBV7-2
size: -
J: TRBJ1-2
D: -
DNA: TGTGCCAGCAGCTACTTAGGGGGGGGTTCGGCCTATGGCTACACCTTC
CDR3: CASSYLGGGSAYGYTF

V: TRBV28
size: -
J: TRBJ2-7
D: TRBD2
DNA: TGTGCCAGCAGTAGGAGCGGGGGGGCCCGGGAGCAGTACTTC
CDR3: CASSRSGGAREQYF

V: TRBV4-1
size: -
J: TRBJ2-1
D: TRBD2
DNA: TGCGCCAGCAGCCAAGGACTAGCGGGGGCATGGGAGCAGTTCTTC
CDR3: CASSQGLAGAWEQFF

V: TRBV5-4
size: -
J: TRBJ1-2
D: -
DNA: TGTGCCAGCAGCTTGACAGACCGTCCTCTAAATGGCTACACCTTC
CDR3: CASSLTDRPLNGYTF

V: TRBV27
size: -
J: TRBJ1-2
D: -
DNA: TGTGCCAGCAGCCCTCATGGAGACTATGGCTACACCTTC
CDR3: CASSPHGDYGYTF

V: TRBV29-1
size: few
J: TRBJ1-1
D: TRBD1
DNA: TGCAGCGCACTCCAGGGGGGCACTGAAGCTTTCTTT
CDR3: CSALQGGTEAFF

V: TRBV5-1
size: -
J: TRBJ2-7
D: -
DNA: TGCGCCAGCAGCCCGGACGGGATGCCTGACGAGCAGTACTTC
CDR3: CASSPDGMPDEQYF

V: TRBV27
size: -
J: TRBJ2-5
D: TRBD2
DNA: TGTGCCAGCAGTTTATCGGGACATAGCGGGGGGCAAGAGACCCAGTACTTC
CDR3: CASSLSGHSGGQETQYF

V: TRBV5-1
size: -
J: TRBJ2-5
D: -
DNA: TGCGCCAGCAGCTTCCAGGGAGGTCAGGAGACCCAGTACTTC
CDR3: CASSFQGGQETQYF

V: TRBV9
size: -
J: TRBJ2-1
D: -
DNA: TGTGCCAGCAGCGTAGATGAGAATACCTACAATGAGCAGTTCTTC
CDR3: CASSVDENTYNEQFF

V: TRBV5-8
size: -
J: TRBJ2-2
D: TRBD2
DNA: TGTGCCAGCAGCCCGTATAGCGGGGCTGGTACCGGGGAGCTGTTTTTT
CDR3: CASSPYSGAGTGELFF

V: TRBV6-4
size: -
J: TRBJ2-2
D: -
DNA: TGTGCCAGCAGTGACCTTAGTCGAACCGGGGAGCTGTTTTTT
CDR3: CASSDLSRTGELFF

V: TRBV7-3
size: -
J: TRBJ2-2
D: -
DNA: TGTGCCAGCAGCTCTTCGAGTAGCCCGAACACCGGGGAGCTGTTTTTT
CDR3: CASSSSSSPNTGELFF

V: TRBV5-6
size: -
J: TRBJ1-6
D: TRBD1
DNA: TGTGCCAGCAGCTTCCTAAGGGACGGGGACAGCTCCTATAATTCCCCCCTCCACTTT
CDR3: CASSFLRDGDSSYNSPLHF

V: TRBV28
size: once
J: TRBJ2-7
D: -
DNA: TGTGCCAGCAACCGAGGGACCTACGAGCAGTACTTC
CDR3: CASNRGTYEQYF

V: TRBV2
size: few
J: TRBJ2-5
D: TRBD1
DNA: TGTGCCAGCAGTCGGGACAGCCAAGAGACCCAGTACTTC
CDR3: CASSRDSQETQYF

V: TRBV7-9
size: once
J: TRBJ2-1
D: -
DNA: TGTGCCAGCAGCTCCCGGACTGAGCCTGGATCCTACAATGAGCAGTTCTTC
CDR3: CASSSRTEPGSYNEQFF

V: TRBV5-4
size: -
J: TRBJ2-1
D: TRBD2
DNA: TGTGCCAGCAGCTACCCGGGACTAGGGAAATACAATGAGCAGTTCTTC
CDR3: CASSYPGLGKYNEQFF

V: TRBV2
size: -
J: TRBJ1-2
D: -
DNA: TGTGCCAGCAGTGAAGAGAGGGCGACGGTCGGTAGCTACACCTTC
CDR3: CASSEERATVGSYTF

V: TRBV30
size: -
J: TRBJ1-1
D: TRBD1
DNA: TGTGCCTGGACTAAGGGACAGGGAACTGAAGCTTTCTTT
CDR3: CAWTKGQGTEAFF

V: TRBV2
size: -
J: TRBJ2-3
D: -
DNA: TGTGCCAGCAGTAATCTACAGGGAAACACAGATACGCAGTATTTT
CDR3: CASSNLQGNTDTQYF

V: TRBV7-9
size: -
J: TRBJ1-3
D: -
DNA: TGTGCCAGCAGCCAATTACAGGGTTCTGGAAACACCATATATTTT
CDR3: CASSQLQGSGNTIYF

V: TRBV11-3
size: once
J: TRBJ1-1
D: -
DNA: TGTGCCAGCAGCGGAGACAGGTACACTGAAGCTTTCTTT
CDR3: CASSGDRYTEAFF

V: TRBV7-8
size: -
J: TRBJ1-1
D: -
DNA: TGTGCCAGCAGCCAAGGGGCGAACACTGAAGCTTTCTTT
CDR3: CASSQGANTEAFF

V: TRBV7-9
size: -
J: TRBJ1-2
D: -
DNA: TGTGCCAGCAGCTTAGGGGGGGATGGCTACACCTTC
CDR3: CASSLGGDGYTF

V: TRBV10-3
size: -
J: TRBJ2-7
D: TRBD1
DNA: TGTGCCATCAGTGGGGAGGACAGGGGGAGCTCCTACGAGCAGTACTTC
CDR3: CAISGEDRGSSYEQYF

V: TRBV2
size: few
J: TRBJ2-7
D: -
DNA: TGTGCCAGCAGTGGTCTCCAGCAGGGCGCCTACGAGCAGTACTTC
CDR3: CASSGLQQGAYEQYF

V: TRBV18
size: -
J: TRBJ1-3
D: -
DNA: TGTGCCAGCTCACCAATCGTCTCCCAGTATATTACAGAGATCTCTGGAAACACCATATATTTT
CDR3: CASSPIVSQYITEISGNTIYF

V: TRBV7-9
size: -
J: TRBJ2-7
D: -
DNA: TGTTCCAGCAACCCCAGAGGTGAGGGAGGGGGAGAGCAGTACTTC
CDR3: CSSNPRGEGGGEQYF

V: TRBV5-6
size: once
J: TRBJ2-7
D: -
DNA: TGTGCCAGCAGCTTGGTTTCGGGCTACGAGCAGTACTTC
CDR3: CASSLVSGYEQYF